This TCR beta chain was identified during a study of blood T cell repertoires in COVID-19. Across the whole study: COVID-19 samples collected from the United States, Italy and Spain covered acute and convalescent phases. PBMCs, B-cell-depleted T cells, or T cells were the source of the cDNA or gDNA that made up the material.

With 5 bases clipped from V and 8 bases from J, the junction kept 13 bases outside the gene matches. Germline assignment: CDR1 LNHDA and CDR2 SQIVND (reference sequence). This CDR3 comprises 15 residues. Participants spanned ages roughly 18 to 95 years and resided in about two dozen US areas. The protocol was immunoSEQ multiplex PCR, while the TCRdb copy is restricted to in-frame clones and leaves out a portion. Of about 180,000 clones detected, around 80% appear once; the ten largest clones hold approximately 14%. The sequenced sample was PBMCs or T cells enriched from blood (not recorded which). This clonotype was sampled from a man aged 60 to 69 who had been exposed to COVID-19. The chain links TRBV19 to TRBJ2-7, with 9 positions matching TRBD2. CDR3 bases: TGTGCCAGTAGTCCCCAGGGTAGCGGGAGTAATAAGCAGTACTTC. Its protein is CASSPQGSGSNKQYF. The full variable domain, in which reference TRBV19 and TRBJ2-7 provide the parts outside the CDR3, is DGGITQSPKYLFRKEGQNVTLSCEQNLNHDAMYWYRQDPGQGLRLIYYSQIVNDFQKGDIAEGYSVSREKKESFPLTVTSAQKNPTAFYLCASSPQGSGSNKQYFGPGTRLTVT.